This T cell receptor beta chain came from a study of blood T cells in healthy people across ages. The V gene end was trimmed by 4 bases and the J gene end by 10 bases; junction bases not matched to a gene: 4. Germline V gene data show CDR1 as SGHTA and CDR2 as FQGNSA. The CDR3 covers 12 residues. Primers used in a second PCR of roughly 6 to 11 cycles were a sample-barcoded 5' primer and a J-beta primer mix. TCRdb analysed the 5' RACE reads with MiXCR anew, one entry per CDR3 protein. The profile shows 1.5 million to 2 million distinct CDR3 sequences, 49% of them singletons. The receptor comes from a woman in her 40s in good health. The chain carries TRBV7-2 and TRBJ2-1; 7 bases align to TRBD1. Sequenced: blood. The CDR3 region is CASSSGGWEQFF. In nucleotides, the CDR3 is TGTGCCAGCAGCTCAGGGGGTTGGGAGCAGTTCTTC.